This T cell receptor (beta chain) comes out of a study of cytotoxic CD8 clonotypes in ibrutinib-treated CLL. The CDR3 has 17 amino acids. Per the germline V gene, CDR1 is MNHNS and CDR2 is SASEGT. Deletions cut 3 bases from V and 1 base from J, with 13 bases between. Sequencing used immunoSEQ multiplex PCR; TCRdb keeps in-frame clones, though not all of them. The sample has approximately 170,000 clones; about 88% are singletons. This specimen consisted of PBMCs, obtained at disease progression, from a patient treated with ibrutinib. The rearrangement links TRBV6-1 to TRBJ2-6, with a weak D call TRBD1 (7 bases). The source of this sequence is a human donor with chronic lymphocytic leukemia. This CDR3 reads CASSDRTGLSGANVLTF. Written as DNA, the CDR3 is TGTGCCAGCAGTGACCGGACAGGACTATCTGGGGCCAACGTCCTGACTTTC.